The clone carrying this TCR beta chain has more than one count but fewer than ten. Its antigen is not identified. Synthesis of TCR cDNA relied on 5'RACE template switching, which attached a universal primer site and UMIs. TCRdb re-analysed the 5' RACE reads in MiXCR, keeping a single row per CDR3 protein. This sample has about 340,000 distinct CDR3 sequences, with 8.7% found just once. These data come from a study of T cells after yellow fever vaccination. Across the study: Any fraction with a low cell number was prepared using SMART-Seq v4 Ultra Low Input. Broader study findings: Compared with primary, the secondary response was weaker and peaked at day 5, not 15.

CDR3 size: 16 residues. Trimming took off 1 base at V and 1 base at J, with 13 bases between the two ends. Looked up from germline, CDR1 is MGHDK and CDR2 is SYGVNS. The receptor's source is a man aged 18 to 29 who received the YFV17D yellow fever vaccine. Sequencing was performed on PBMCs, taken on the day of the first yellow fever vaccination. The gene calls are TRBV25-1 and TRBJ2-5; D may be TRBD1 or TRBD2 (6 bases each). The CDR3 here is CASSEWGEGGQETQYF. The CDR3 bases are TGTGCCAGCAGTGAATGGGGGGAAGGGGGCCAAGAGACCCAGTACTTC.